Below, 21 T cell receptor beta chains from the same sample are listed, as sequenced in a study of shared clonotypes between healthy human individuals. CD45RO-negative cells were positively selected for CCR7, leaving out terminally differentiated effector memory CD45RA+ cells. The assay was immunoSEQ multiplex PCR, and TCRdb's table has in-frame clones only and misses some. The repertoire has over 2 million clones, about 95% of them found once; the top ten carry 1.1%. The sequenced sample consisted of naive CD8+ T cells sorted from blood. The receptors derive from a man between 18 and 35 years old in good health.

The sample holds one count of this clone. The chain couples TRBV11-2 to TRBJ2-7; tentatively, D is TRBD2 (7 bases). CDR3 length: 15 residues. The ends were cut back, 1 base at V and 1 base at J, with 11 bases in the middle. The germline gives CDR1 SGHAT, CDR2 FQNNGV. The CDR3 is CASSLGGGLSYEQYF. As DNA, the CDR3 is TGTGCCAGCAGCTTAGGCGGGGGCCTATCCTACGAGCAGTACTTC. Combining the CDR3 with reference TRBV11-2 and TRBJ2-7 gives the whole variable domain EAGVAQSPRYKIIEKRQSVAFWCNPISGHATLYWYQQILGQGPKLLIQFQNNGVVDDSQLPKDRFSAERLKGVDSTLKIQPAKLEDSAVYLCASSLGGGLSYEQYFGPGTRLTVT.

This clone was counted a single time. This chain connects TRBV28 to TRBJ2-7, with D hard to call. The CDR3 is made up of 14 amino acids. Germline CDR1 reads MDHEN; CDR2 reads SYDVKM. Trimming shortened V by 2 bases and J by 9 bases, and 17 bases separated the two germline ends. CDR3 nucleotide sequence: TGTGCCAGCAGTTTAGAAACGGGCCCATTAGGGCAGTACTTC. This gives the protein CASSLETGPLGQYF.

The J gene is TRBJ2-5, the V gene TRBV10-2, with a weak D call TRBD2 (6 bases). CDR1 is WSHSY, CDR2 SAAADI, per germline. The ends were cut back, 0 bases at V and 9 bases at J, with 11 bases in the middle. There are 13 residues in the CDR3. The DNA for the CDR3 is TGCGCCAGCAGTGAGTCGCGGGACGACCCCCAGTACTTC. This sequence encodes CASSESRDDPQYF.

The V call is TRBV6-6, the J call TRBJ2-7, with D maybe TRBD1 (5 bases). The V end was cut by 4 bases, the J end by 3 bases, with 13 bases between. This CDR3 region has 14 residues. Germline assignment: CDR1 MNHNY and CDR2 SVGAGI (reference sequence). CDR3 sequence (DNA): TGTGCCAGCAGTTTCGACAGCCTTTACTACGAGCAGTACTTC. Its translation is CASSFDSLYYEQYF.

CDR3 nucleotide sequence: TGTGCCTGGTCGGGACAAGCTATCTCTGGAAACACCATATATTTT. Protein: CAWSGQAISGNTIYF. The rearrangement links TRBV30 to TRBJ1-3, with D maybe TRBD1 (6 bases). Trimming removed 5 bases from V and 0 bases from J, with 14 bases in between. Germline CDR1 is GTSNPN and CDR2 is SVGIG (reference sequence). This CDR3 is built from 15 residues.

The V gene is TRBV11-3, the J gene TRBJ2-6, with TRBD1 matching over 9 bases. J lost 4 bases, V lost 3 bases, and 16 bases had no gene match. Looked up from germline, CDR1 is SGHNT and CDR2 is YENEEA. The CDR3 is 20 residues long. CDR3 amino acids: CASSLEYRDRVPRGANVLTF. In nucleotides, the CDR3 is TGTGCCAGCAGCTTGGAATACCGGGACAGGGTCCCCCGAGGGGCCAACGTCCTGACTTTC.

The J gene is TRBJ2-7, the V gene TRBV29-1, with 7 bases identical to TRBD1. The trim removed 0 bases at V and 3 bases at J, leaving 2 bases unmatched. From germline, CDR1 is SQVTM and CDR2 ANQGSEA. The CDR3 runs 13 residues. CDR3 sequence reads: CSVEERDSYEQYF. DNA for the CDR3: TGCAGCGTTGAAGAAAGGGACAGCTACGAGCAGTACTTC.

The CDR3 nucleotides read TGTGCCAGCACCCCGGGGGTGAACACCGGGGAGCTGTTTTTT. Its translation: CASTPGVNTGELFF. J is TRBJ2-2 and V is TRBV9; weak D call: TRBD2 (6 bases). CDR3 length: 14 amino acids. V was trimmed by 6 bases and J by 1 base, leaving 10 bases between them. Germline-derived CDR1 and CDR2 are SGDLS and YYNGEE.

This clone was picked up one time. In DNA form, the CDR3 reads TGTGCCAGCAGCTTGGCCGGGACACCGAGCTCCTACAATGAGCAGTTCTTC. Its translation is CASSLAGTPSSYNEQFF. The chain recombines TRBV7-2 with TRBJ2-1; possible D gene TRBD1, 6 bases. Germline values: CDR1 SGHTA, CDR2 FQGNSA. This CDR3 contains 17 residues. V was trimmed by 3 bases and J by 0 bases, leaving 15 bases between them.

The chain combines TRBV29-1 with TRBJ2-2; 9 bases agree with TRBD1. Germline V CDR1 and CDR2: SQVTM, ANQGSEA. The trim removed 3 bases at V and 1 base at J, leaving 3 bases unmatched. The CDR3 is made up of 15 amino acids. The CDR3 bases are TGCAGCGTTGAGGAGGGACAGGGGAACACCGGGGAGCTGTTTTTT. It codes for CSVEEGQGNTGELFF.

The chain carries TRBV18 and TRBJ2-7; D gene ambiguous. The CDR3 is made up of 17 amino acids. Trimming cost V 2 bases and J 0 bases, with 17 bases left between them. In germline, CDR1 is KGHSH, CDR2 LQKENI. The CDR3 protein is CASSPSDVGIFSYEQYF. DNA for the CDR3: TGTGCCAGCTCACCAAGTGATGTAGGGATTTTCTCCTACGAGCAGTACTTC.

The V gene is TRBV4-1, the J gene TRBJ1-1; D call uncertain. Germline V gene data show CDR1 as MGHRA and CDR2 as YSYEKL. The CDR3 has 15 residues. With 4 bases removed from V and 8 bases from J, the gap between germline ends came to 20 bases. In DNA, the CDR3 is TGCGCCAGCAGCCCTCGGGTCGGAGGGCTTACCGAAGCTTTCTTT. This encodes CASSPRVGGLTEAFF.

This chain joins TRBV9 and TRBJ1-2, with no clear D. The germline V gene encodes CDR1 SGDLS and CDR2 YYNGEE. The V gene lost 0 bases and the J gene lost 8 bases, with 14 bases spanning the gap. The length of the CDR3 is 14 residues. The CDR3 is CASSVVGGGRGYTF. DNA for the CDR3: TGTGCCAGCAGCGTAGTCGGCGGAGGTCGCGGCTACACCTTC. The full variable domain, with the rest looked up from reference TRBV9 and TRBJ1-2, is DSGVTQTPKHLITATGQRVTLRCSPRSGDLSVYWYQQSLDQGLQFLIQYYNGEERAKGNILERFSAQQFPDLHSELNLSSLELGDSALYFCASSVVGGGRGYTFGSGTRLTVV.

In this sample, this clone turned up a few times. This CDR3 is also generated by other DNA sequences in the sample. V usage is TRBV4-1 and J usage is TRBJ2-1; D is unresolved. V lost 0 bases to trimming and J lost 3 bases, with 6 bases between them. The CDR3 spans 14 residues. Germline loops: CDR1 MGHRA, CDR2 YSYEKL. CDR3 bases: TGCGCCAGCAGCCAAGAGGGCAGCTACAATGAGCAGTTCTTC. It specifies CASSQEGSYNEQFF.

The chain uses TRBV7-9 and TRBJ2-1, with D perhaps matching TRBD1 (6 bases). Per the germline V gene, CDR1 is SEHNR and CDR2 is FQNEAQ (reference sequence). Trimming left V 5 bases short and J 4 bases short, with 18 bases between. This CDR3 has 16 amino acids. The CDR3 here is CASSPEIWTVYNEQFF. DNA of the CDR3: TGTGCCAGCAGCCCTGAGATTTGGACAGTTTACAATGAGCAGTTCTTC.

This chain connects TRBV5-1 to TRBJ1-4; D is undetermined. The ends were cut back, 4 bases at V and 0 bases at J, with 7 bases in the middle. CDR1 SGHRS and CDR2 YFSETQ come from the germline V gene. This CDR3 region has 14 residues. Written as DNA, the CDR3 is TGCGCCAGCAGCGTCGAGACAACTAATGAAAAACTGTTTTTT. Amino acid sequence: CASSVETTNEKLFF.

The CDR3 loop reads CASSYGQLIETQYF. The CDR3, as DNA: TGTGCCAGCAGTTATGGTCAGTTAATTGAGACCCAGTACTTC. The chain is built from TRBV6-5 and TRBJ2-5; unclear D gene. The V end lost 3 bases, the J end lost 5 bases, and 13 bases lay between the germline ends. The CDR3 consists of 14 residues. Per the germline V gene, CDR1 is MNHEY and CDR2 is SVGAGI.

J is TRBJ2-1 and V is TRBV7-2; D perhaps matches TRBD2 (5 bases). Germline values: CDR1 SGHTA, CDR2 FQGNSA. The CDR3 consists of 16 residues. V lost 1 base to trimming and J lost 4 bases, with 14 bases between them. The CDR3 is CASSLEAAEPYNEQFF. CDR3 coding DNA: TGTGCCAGCAGCTTAGAAGCAGCGGAACCTTACAATGAGCAGTTCTTC.

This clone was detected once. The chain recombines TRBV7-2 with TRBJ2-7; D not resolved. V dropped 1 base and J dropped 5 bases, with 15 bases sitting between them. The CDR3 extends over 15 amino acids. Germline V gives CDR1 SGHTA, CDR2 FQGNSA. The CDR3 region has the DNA TGTGCCAGCAGCTTAGAGGGAAATAGATTCGACGAGCAGTACTTC. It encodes CASSLEGNRFDEQYF.

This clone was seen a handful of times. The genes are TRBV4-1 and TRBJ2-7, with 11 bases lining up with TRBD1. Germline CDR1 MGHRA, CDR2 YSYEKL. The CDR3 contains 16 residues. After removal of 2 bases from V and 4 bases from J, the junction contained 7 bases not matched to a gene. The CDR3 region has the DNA TGCGCCAGCAGCCAATCGTTGGGACAGGGGGTGTACGAGCAGTACTTC. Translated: CASSQSLGQGVYEQYF.

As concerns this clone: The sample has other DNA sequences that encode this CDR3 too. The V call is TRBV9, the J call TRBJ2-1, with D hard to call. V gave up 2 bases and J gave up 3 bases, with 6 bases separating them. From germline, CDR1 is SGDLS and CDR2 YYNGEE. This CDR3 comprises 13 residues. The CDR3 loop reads CASSVAVYNEQFF. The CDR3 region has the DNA TGTGCCAGCAGCGTGGCCGTCTACAATGAGCAGTTCTTC.